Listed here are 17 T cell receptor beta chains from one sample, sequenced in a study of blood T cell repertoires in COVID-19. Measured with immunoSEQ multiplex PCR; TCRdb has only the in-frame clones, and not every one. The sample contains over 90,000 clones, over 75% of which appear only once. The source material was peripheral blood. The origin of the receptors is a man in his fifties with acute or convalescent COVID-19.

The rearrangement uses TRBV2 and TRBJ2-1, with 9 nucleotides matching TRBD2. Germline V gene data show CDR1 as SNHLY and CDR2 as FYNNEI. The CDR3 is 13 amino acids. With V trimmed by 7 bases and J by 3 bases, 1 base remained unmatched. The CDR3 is CASTSGIYNEQFF. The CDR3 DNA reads TGTGCCAGCACTAGCGGGATCTACAATGAGCAGTTCTTC.

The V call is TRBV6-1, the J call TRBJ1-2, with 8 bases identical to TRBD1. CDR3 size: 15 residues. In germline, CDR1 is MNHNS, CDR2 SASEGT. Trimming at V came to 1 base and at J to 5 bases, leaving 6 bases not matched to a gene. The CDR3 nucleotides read TGTGCCAGCAGTGAAGTTCACAGGGGGTCTTATGGCTACACCTTC. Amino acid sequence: CASSEVHRGSYGYTF.

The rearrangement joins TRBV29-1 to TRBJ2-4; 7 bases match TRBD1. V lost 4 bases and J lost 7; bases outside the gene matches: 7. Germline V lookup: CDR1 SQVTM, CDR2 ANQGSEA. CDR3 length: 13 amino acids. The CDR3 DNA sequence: TGCAGCGTTGTCAGGGGGAGTGGGAACATTCAGTACTTC. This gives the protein CSVVRGSGNIQYF.

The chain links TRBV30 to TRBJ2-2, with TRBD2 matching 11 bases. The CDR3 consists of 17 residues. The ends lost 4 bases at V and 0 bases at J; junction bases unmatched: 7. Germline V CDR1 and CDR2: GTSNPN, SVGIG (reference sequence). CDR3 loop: CAWKGGTSGANTGELFF. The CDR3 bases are TGTGCCTGGAAAGGGGGGACTAGCGGAGCGAACACCGGGGAGCTGTTTTTT. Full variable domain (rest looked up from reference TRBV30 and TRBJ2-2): SQTIHQWPATLVQPVGSPLSLECTVEGTSNPNLYWYRQAAGRGLQLLFYSVGIGQISSEVPQNLSASRPQDRQFILSSKKLLLSDSGFYLCAWKGGTSGANTGELFFGEGSRLTVL.

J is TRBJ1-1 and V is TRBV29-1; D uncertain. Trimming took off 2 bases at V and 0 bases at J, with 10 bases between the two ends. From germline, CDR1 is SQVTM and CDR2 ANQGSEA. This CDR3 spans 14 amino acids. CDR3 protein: CSVESRVMNTEAFF. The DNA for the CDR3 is TGCAGCGTTGAATCGCGTGTTATGAACACTGAAGCTTTCTTT.

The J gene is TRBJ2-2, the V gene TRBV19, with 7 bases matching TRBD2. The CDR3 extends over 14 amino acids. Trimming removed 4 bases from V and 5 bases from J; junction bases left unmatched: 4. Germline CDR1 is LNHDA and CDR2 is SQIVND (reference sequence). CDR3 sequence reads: CASSRAGKTGELFF. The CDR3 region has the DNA TGTGCCAGTAGTAGAGCGGGAAAAACCGGGGAGCTGTTTTTT.

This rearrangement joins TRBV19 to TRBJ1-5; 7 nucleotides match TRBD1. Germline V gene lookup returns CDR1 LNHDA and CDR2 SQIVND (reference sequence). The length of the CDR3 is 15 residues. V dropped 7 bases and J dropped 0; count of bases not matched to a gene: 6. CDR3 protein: CASKNAGGSNQPQHF. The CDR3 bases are TGTGCCAGTAAGAACGCAGGGGGTAGCAATCAGCCCCAGCATTTT.

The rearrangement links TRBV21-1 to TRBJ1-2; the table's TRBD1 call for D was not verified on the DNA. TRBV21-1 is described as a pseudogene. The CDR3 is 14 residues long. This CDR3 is CASSKVCRGHGYTF. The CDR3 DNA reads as TGTGCCAGCAGCAAGGTTTGCAGGGGGCATGGCTACACCTTC.

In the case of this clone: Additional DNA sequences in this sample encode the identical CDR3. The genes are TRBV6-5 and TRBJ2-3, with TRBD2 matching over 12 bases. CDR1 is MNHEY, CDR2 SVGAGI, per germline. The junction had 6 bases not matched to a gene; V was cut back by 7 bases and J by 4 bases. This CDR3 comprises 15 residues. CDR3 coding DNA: TGTGCCAGCACACGACTAGCGGGAGTCTCAGATACGCAGTATTTT. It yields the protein CASTRLAGVSDTQYF.

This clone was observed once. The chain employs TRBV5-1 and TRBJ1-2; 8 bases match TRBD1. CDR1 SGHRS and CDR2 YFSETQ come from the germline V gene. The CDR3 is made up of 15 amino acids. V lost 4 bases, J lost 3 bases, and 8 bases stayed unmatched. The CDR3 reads CASSGDRGVDYGYTF. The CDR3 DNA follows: TGCGCCAGCAGCGGCGACAGGGGTGTCGACTATGGCTACACCTTC.

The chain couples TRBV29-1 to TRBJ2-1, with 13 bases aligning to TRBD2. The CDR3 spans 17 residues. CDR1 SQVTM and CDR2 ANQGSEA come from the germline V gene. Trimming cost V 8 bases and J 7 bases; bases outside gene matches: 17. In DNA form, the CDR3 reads TGCAGCATTCCCGGACAGGGGGGACTAGCGGGACGAAATGAGCAGTTCTTC. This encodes CSIPGQGGLAGRNEQFF.

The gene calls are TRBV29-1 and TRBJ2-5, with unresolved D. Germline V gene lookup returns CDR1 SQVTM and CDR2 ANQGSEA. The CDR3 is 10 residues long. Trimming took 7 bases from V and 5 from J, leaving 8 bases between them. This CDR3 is CSAREETQYF. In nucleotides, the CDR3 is TGCAGCGCCCGCGAGGAGACCCAGTACTTC.

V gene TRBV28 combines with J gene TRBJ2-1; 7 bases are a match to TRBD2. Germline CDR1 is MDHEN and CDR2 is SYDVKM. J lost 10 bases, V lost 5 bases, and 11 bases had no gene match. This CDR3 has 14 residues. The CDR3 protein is CASSPAGTTGEQFF. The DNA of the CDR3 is TGTGCCAGCAGTCCCGCCGGGACTACTGGCGAGCAGTTCTTC.

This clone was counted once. The CDR3 protein is CASSVGHLLSSYEQYF. The CDR3 nucleotides read TGTGCCAGTAGTGTGGGACATCTACTCAGCTCCTACGAGCAGTACTTC. This chain joins TRBV19 and TRBJ2-7; TRBD1 is a possible D gene (6 bases). CDR1 and CDR2 (germline): LNHDA, SQIVND (reference sequence). Trimming stripped 5 bases from V and 0 bases from J, with 17 bases between. This CDR3 is 16 amino acids long.

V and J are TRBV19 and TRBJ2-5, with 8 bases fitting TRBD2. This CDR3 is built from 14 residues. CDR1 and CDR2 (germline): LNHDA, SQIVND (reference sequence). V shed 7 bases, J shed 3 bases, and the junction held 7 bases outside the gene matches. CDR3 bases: TGTGCCAGTAAAAAGGGCGGGGGGAAAGAGACCCAGTACTTC. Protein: CASKKGGGKETQYF.

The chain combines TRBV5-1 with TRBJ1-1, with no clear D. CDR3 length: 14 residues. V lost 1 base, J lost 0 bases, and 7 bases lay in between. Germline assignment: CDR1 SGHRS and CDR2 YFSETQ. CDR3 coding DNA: TGCGCCAGCAGCTTGACGGTAATGAACACTGAAGCTTTCTTT. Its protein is CASSLTVMNTEAFF.

In DNA form, the CDR3 reads TGTGCCACCAGTGATTCTAGCGGGAGTCCAGATACGCAGTATTTT. It specifies CATSDSSGSPDTQYF. The gene calls are TRBV24-1 and TRBJ2-3; 10 bases are shared with TRBD2. Germline trimming cut 2 bases from V and 4 bases from J; bases unmatched to any gene: 2. Germline CDR1 reads KGHDR; CDR2 reads SFDVKD. CDR3 length equals 15 residues.